This T cell receptor beta chain was identified during a study of blood T cells in healthy people across ages. Researchers isolated at least 7 million PBMCs per sample. This clonotype was counted between two and nine times. Its target is not known. Study-level points and caveats: There was no known CMV status for donors, so expanded clonotype changes were possibly confounded. Older age coincided with a roughly linear decline in TCR beta diversity per million T cells. When set beside aged donors, long-lived donors presented more naive CD4+ cells and higher diversity.

The V end was cut by 3 bases, the J end by 5 bases, with 17 bases between. This CDR3 has 16 amino acids. Germline CDR1 reads MNHEY; CDR2 reads SMNVEV (reference sequence). Primers used in a second PCR of roughly 7 to 11 cycles were a sample-barcoded 5' primer and a J-beta primer mix. MiXCR, applied by TCRdb to the 5' RACE reads, yields one record per CDR3 protein. The data show around 600,000 distinct CDR3 sequences, less than 60% seen once. The V gene is TRBV27, the J gene TRBJ2-1; weak D call: TRBD2 (5 bases). This clonotype originated in a man aged 80 or over in good health. The source material was blood. CDR3 in amino acids: CASSFRLAWSDNEQFF. The CDR3 DNA reads as TGTGCCAGCAGTTTTCGGCTAGCCTGGAGCGACAATGAGCAGTTCTTC.